This passage covers 25 T cell receptor beta chains from one sample sequenced in a study of T cell repertoires in cytomegalovirus infection. No antigens are known for them. TCRdb reanalysed the reads using MiXCR and keeps one entry per CDR3 protein. The sample comprises some 940,000 distinct CDR3 sequences, approximately 32% of which are singletons, and 13% rests with the top ten. Material: cultured CD8+ T cells from PBMCs, obtained from culture after CMV antigen stimulation. The receptors here all came from a human donor in good health (CMV status not recorded). Some clones in this sample may be carry-over from other donors' samples.

This clonotype was detected a few times. V and J are TRBV7-8 and TRBJ2-2, with no clear D. The CDR3 sequence is 13 residues long. The ends were cut back, 1 base at V and 10 bases at J, with 10 bases in the middle. Germline loops: CDR1 SGHVS, CDR2 FQNEAQ. The CDR3 loop is CASSLGAAVELFF. In DNA form, the CDR3 reads TGTGCCAGCAGCTTAGGAGCCGCAGTGGAGCTGTTTTTT.

The chain links TRBV6-6 to TRBJ1-5; perhaps TRBD1 as D (6 bases). The V end lost 8 bases, the J end lost 4 bases, and 15 bases lay between the germline ends. Germline V gene lookup returns CDR1 MNHNY and CDR2 SVGAGI (reference sequence). The length of the CDR3 is 14 residues. CDR3 region: CASWEGVWNQPQHF. CDR3 DNA: TGTGCCAGCTGGGAGGGGGTATGGAATCAGCCCCAGCATTTT.

The rearrangement joins TRBV5-6 to TRBJ1-1, with a tentative D call TRBD1 (6 bases). There are 15 residues in the CDR3. V was cut by 0 bases and J by 1 base, with 10 bases left in between. Germline CDR1 SGHDT, CDR2 YYEEEE. CDR3 loop: CASSLAGQWNTEAFF. The CDR3 region has the DNA TGTGCCAGCAGCTTGGCTGGACAGTGGAACACTGAAGCTTTCTTT.

This chain connects TRBV15 to TRBJ1-2, with TRBD1 as a possible D gene (5 bases). CDR1 LNHNV and CDR2 YYDKDF come from the germline V gene (reference sequence). Trimming stripped 1 base from V and 6 bases from J, with 18 bases between. This CDR3 region has 16 residues. This CDR3 is CATSRALGEGTHGYTF. The DNA for the CDR3 is TGTGCCACCAGCAGAGCATTGGGGGAGGGTACACATGGCTACACCTTC.

The J gene is TRBJ2-3, the V gene TRBV24-1; no firm D call. Trimming took off 0 bases at V and 2 bases at J, with 11 bases between the two ends. The germline CDR1 and CDR2 sequences are KGHDR and SFDVKD. The CDR3 extends over 16 amino acids. CDR3 region: CATSDLSAHATDTQYF. The CDR3 DNA sequence: TGTGCCACCAGTGATTTGTCGGCGCATGCCACAGATACGCAGTATTTT.

J is TRBJ1-1 and V is TRBV27; 8 nucleotides align to TRBD1. Trimming at V came to 3 bases and at J to 0 bases, leaving 3 bases not matched to a gene. Germline V gene sequence: CDR1 MNHEY, CDR2 SMNVEV (reference sequence). There are 15 residues in the CDR3. CDR3 nucleotides: TGTGCCAGCAGTTTCTCGACAGGGGTGAACACTGAAGCTTTCTTT. The encoded protein is CASSFSTGVNTEAFF.

This chain joins TRBV19 and TRBJ1-1, with TRBD1 as a possible D gene (6 bases). From germline, CDR1 is LNHDA and CDR2 SQIVND (reference sequence). The V and J ends lost 5 bases and 5 bases respectively, with 18 bases between them. The CDR3 runs 15 residues. The CDR3 spells CASSLQRGWGTEAFF. The CDR3, as DNA: TGTGCCAGTAGTCTCCAGAGGGGGTGGGGGACTGAAGCTTTCTTT.

This clonotype was detected only a few times. This chain uses TRBV7-3 with TRBJ2-2, with D perhaps being TRBD1 or TRBD2 (6 bases each). Germline CDR1 is SGHTA and CDR2 is FQGTGA. Trimming stripped 0 bases from V and 7 bases from J, with 18 bases between. The CDR3 sequence is 17 residues long. CDR3 loop: CASSLTGGLEGIGELFF. CDR3 coding DNA: TGTGCCAGCAGCTTAACGGGGGGCTTGGAGGGGATCGGGGAGCTGTTTTTT.

The chain employs TRBV12-3 or TRBV12-4 and TRBJ2-1; 16 positions agree with TRBD2. CDR3 length: 16 residues. The ends lost 0 bases at V and 8 bases at J; junction bases unmatched: 1. The CDR3 sequence is CASSLAGLAGGDEQFF. CDR3 nucleotides: TGTGCCAGCAGTTTAGCGGGACTAGCGGGGGGGGATGAGCAGTTCTTC.

Remarks on this clonotype: Germline and junction disagree at one end, which may indicate a read error. The chain uses TRBV7-8 and TRBJ2-7; 10 bases are shared with TRBD1. CDR1 is SGHVS, CDR2 FQNEAQ, per germline. The CDR3 contains 16 residues. CDR3 in amino acids: CVSSFQAGTGAYEQYF. CDR3 DNA sequence: TGTGTCAGCAGCTTCCAAGCCGGGACAGGGGCCTACGAGCAGTACTTC.

This clonotype was seen a few times. The chain uses TRBV27 and TRBJ2-5; D gene uncertain. Trimming removed 2 bases from V and 5 bases from J, with 9 bases in between. The CDR3 loop spans 13 amino acids. CDR1 MNHEY and CDR2 SMNVEV come from the germline V gene (reference sequence). The chain's CDR3 is CASSLDSFETQYF. Written as DNA, the CDR3 is TGTGCCAGCAGTTTAGATAGCTTTGAGACCCAGTACTTC.

With regard to this clonotype: A much larger clone lies one base from this, so it may be a read error. The chain carries TRBV7-6 and TRBJ2-7; D gene ambiguous. The CDR3 has 17 residues. Germline V gene sequence: CDR1 SGHVS, CDR2 FNYEAQ. V was trimmed by 5 bases and J by 6 bases, leaving 26 bases between them. The CDR3 region has the DNA TGTGCCAGCAGCCCACGTGTTGGGGATGAGACCCTCGGCGAGCAGTACTTC. Amino acid sequence: CASSPRVGDETLGEQYF.

This chain joins TRBV10-3 and TRBJ2-2; D may be TRBD1 (5 bases). V was clipped by 3 bases and J by 7 bases, with 12 bases between them. Germline V gene lookup returns CDR1 ENHRY and CDR2 SYGVKD. The CDR3 consists of 14 residues. In nucleotides, the CDR3 is TGTGCCATCAGTGACGCAGGGTCGGGCGGGGAGCTGTTTTTT. Its protein is CAISDAGSGGELFF.

This clonotype has a count of ten or more. The chain is built from TRBV27 and TRBJ2-3; D may be TRBD2 (5 bases). V was cut by 2 bases and J by 5 bases, with 17 bases left in between. The CDR3 length is 16 residues. CDR1 is MNHEY, CDR2 SMNVEV, per germline (reference sequence). The CDR3 DNA sequence: TGTGCCAGCAGTTTAATACGGGCAGTACGGGGAGATACGCAGTATTTT. This sequence encodes CASSLIRAVRGDTQYF.

This clonotype turned up a few times. This chain links TRBV7-8 with TRBJ1-5; no definite D call. V dropped 4 bases and J dropped 5 bases, with 9 bases sitting between them. This CDR3 comprises 13 residues. CDR1 SGHVS and CDR2 FQNEAQ come from the germline V gene. The CDR3 sequence is CASSSIRDQPQHF. In nucleotides, the CDR3 is TGTGCCAGCAGCTCGATAAGGGATCAGCCCCAGCATTTT.

The chain uses TRBV28 and TRBJ2-2; TRBD1 might be the D (6 bases). V was pared by 5 bases and J by 3 bases, with 19 bases between. CDR3 size: 17 residues. Per the germline V gene, CDR1 is MDHEN and CDR2 is SYDVKM. CDR3 amino acids: CASSIPLEAGDTGELFF. The CDR3 coding sequence is TGTGCCAGCAGTATCCCCCTAGAAGCAGGGGACACCGGGGAGCTGTTTTTT.

In its sample, this clonotype was seen a few times. The gene calls are TRBV7-6 and TRBJ2-1, with 9 bases that match TRBD2. The J segment lost 7 bases and the V segment lost 1 base, leaving 8 bases of the junction unmatched. The CDR3 extends over 16 amino acids. CDR1 and CDR2 (germline): SGHVS, FNYEAQ. The CDR3 reads CASSLEGLAGINEQFF. In DNA, the CDR3 is TGTGCCAGCAGCTTAGAGGGCCTAGCGGGGATAAATGAGCAGTTCTTC.

This clonotype was picked up a small number of times. The chain is built from TRBV7-2 and TRBJ1-4; no firm D call. The CDR3 has 16 amino acids. Germline V lookup: CDR1 SGHTA, CDR2 FQGNSA. Trimming took 0 bases from V and 5 from J, leaving 13 bases between them. CDR3 nucleotide sequence: TGTGCCAGCAGCTTAGCAGGACGAGGGTTAAATGAAAAACTGTTTTTT. It codes for CASSLAGRGLNEKLFF.

This clonotype has just a few counts. This chain joins TRBV7-6 and TRBJ1-1, with D possibly matching TRBD1 (5 bases). The CDR3 is made up of 13 amino acids. V shed 7 bases and J shed 1 base, with 10 bases lying between them. Germline assignment: CDR1 SGHVS and CDR2 FNYEAQ. Here the CDR3 DNA reads TGTGCCAGCACCCGGGACCCGAACACTGAAGCTTTCTTT. This codes for CASTRDPNTEAFF.

This clonotype was found a few times. V is TRBV11-2 and J is TRBJ2-3, with 12 bases lining up with TRBD2. Trimming removed 2 bases from V and 5 bases from J; junction bases left unmatched: 5. The V gene's germline CDR1 is SGHAT and CDR2 FQNNGV. The length of the CDR3 is 16 residues. CDR3 amino acids: CASSLLTSGGLDTQYF. The CDR3 bases are TGTGCCAGCAGCTTATTGACTAGCGGGGGCCTAGATACGCAGTATTTT. Full variable domain (rest looked up from reference TRBV11-2 and TRBJ2-3): EAGVAQSPRYKIIEKRQSVAFWCNPISGHATLYWYQQILGQGPKLLIQFQNNGVVDDSQLPKDRFSAERLKGVDSTLKIQPAKLEDSAVYLCASSLLTSGGLDTQYFGPGTRLTVL.

This clonotype was observed many times. This chain joins TRBV7-2 and TRBJ2-3; unclear D gene. The ends were cut back, 1 base at V and 4 bases at J, with 9 bases in the middle. The CDR3 runs to 14 residues. Germline loops: CDR1 SGHTA, CDR2 FQGNSA. CDR3 DNA: TGTGCCAGCAGCTTAGTTCTCAACGCAGATACGCAGTATTTT. Its protein is CASSLVLNADTQYF.

The chain is built from TRBV11-2 and TRBJ2-1, with D possibly being TRBD2 (5 bases). Per germline, CDR1 SGHAT and CDR2 FQNNGV. V dropped 2 bases and J dropped 4 bases, with 15 bases sitting between them. The CDR3 runs to 16 residues. As DNA, the CDR3 is TGTGCCAGCAGCTTAAATTGGGAAGCGGAATACAATGAGCAGTTCTTC. Translating gives CASSLNWEAEYNEQFF.

This chain connects TRBV7-9 to TRBJ1-1; a weak D match, TRBD1 (5 bases). Trimming removed 8 bases from V and 0 bases from J, with 16 bases in between. Germline loops: CDR1 SEHNR, CDR2 FQNEAQ (reference sequence). The CDR3 loop spans 15 amino acids. CDR3 loop: CASRKDGGLNTEAFF. The DNA for the CDR3 is TGTGCCAGCCGTAAAGATGGGGGGTTGAACACTGAAGCTTTCTTT. Filled out from reference TRBV7-9 and TRBJ1-1, the complete variable domain reads DTGVSQNPRHKITKRGQNVTFRCDPISEHNRLYWYRQTLGQGPEFLTYFQNEAQLEKSRLLSDRFSAERPKGSFSTLEIQRTEQGDSAMYLCASRKDGGLNTEAFFGQGTRLTVV.

This clonotype has at least ten counts. V usage is TRBV7-2 and J usage is TRBJ2-7, with TRBD1 identical over 10 bases. This CDR3 is 16 amino acids long. Germline V gene data show CDR1 as SGHTA and CDR2 as FQGNSA. V gave up 1 base and J gave up 4 bases; unmatched junction bases: 7. DNA for the CDR3: TGTGCCAGCAGCTTAGTCGGTGGGACAGGGGATTACGAGCAGTACGTC. Encoded protein: CASSLVGGTGDYEQYV.

This clonotype occurred a few times. The gene calls are TRBV6-2 or TRBV6-3 and TRBJ1-1; the D is unclear. V lost 10 bases and J 2 bases, leaving 14 bases between the germline ends. The CDR3 has 13 amino acids. CDR1 is MNHEY and CDR2 is SVGEGT in the germline V gene. Written as DNA, the CDR3 is TGTGCCACCCCCAAGACCGACAACACTGAAGCTTTCTTT. Translation gives CATPKTDNTEAFF.